The next 5 T cell receptor beta chains were all read from a single sample in a study of T cell repertoires in cytomegalovirus infection. From the reads, TCRdb called clonotypes with MiXCR, one entry per CDR3 protein. Of almost 550,000 distinct CDR3 sequences listed, 15% to 20% are singletons. Input material: CD8+ T cells from PBMCs. These receptors originate from a human donor in good health (CMV status not recorded). Some clones in this sample may be carry-over from other donors' samples.

This clonotype was recorded many times. The chain recombines TRBV11-2 with TRBJ2-1; 8 nucleotides line up with TRBD2. Germline V gene data show CDR1 as SGHAT and CDR2 as FQNNGV. The CDR3 consists of 15 residues. V gave up 2 bases and J gave up 9 bases; unmatched junction bases: 9. CDR3 nucleotides: TGTGCCAGCAGCTTATCCCGGGGGGGCCAAGGTGAGCAGTTCTTC. This encodes CASSLSRGGQGEQFF.

This clonotype was detected ten times or more. V and J are TRBV6-6 and TRBJ2-7; 8 bases align to TRBD2. The CDR3 runs 16 residues. Germline V gene lookup returns CDR1 MNHNY and CDR2 SVGAGI (reference sequence). The junction had 11 bases not matched to a gene; V was cut back by 7 bases and J by 0 bases. CDR3 sequence reads: CASTQSSGGVSYEQYF. For the CDR3, the DNA is TGTGCCAGCACCCAGTCCAGCGGGGGTGTCTCCTACGAGCAGTACTTC.

This clonotype has a count of ten or more. The J gene is TRBJ2-5, the V gene TRBV7-8, with D hard to call. CDR3 length: 13 residues. The V end was cut by 4 bases, the J end by 3 bases, with 9 bases between. Germline-derived CDR1 and CDR2 are SGHVS and FQNEAQ. The CDR3 here is CASSSGWEETQYF. The CDR3 DNA reads as TGTGCCAGCAGCTCCGGTTGGGAAGAGACCCAGTACTTC.

V usage is TRBV9 and J usage is TRBJ2-3; D assignment may be TRBD1 or TRBD2 (7 bases each). V gave up 4 bases and J gave up 5 bases, with 14 bases separating them. The CDR3 totals 14 residues. The germline CDR1 and CDR2 sequences are SGDLS and YYNGEE. CDR3 nucleotides: TGTGCCAGCAGCTTCGACAGGGAGGGAGATACGCAGTATTTT. The encoded protein is CASSFDREGDTQYF.

This clonotype was detected many times. The chain has TRBV12-3 or TRBV12-4 and TRBJ2-5; 11 bases line up with TRBD2. The length of the CDR3 is 14 residues. V shed 9 bases and J 3 bases; nucleotides not matched to a gene: 6. CDR3 coding DNA: TGTGCCAGTGAACTAGCGGGGGTAGAAGAGACCCAGTACTTC. Translating gives CASELAGVEETQYF.